The 4 T cell receptor beta chains in this list originate from one sample, sequenced in a study of cytomegalovirus exposure and HLA in healthy donors (dated by TCRdb to 2015 to 2018). Receptor amplification or capture employed the immunoSEQ multiplex PCR assay. The multiplex PCR relied on a mix of 60 forward primers for TCR Vbeta segments and 13 reverse primers for TCR Jbeta segments. Entries here come from immuneACCESS through TCRdb and include only in-frame sequences with V and J called. Some clones fail to appear in such tables; in the studies checked, an unresolved V gene covers under half of the shortfall, and the cause of the remainder is unknown. A total of more than 60,000 clones appear in this sample, under 85% of them only once. Jointly, the top ten make up 2.9% of the sample. The sequenced sample consisted of PBMCs. The receptors derive from a woman aged 25 to 39 in good health and CMV-seronegative.

The rearrangement links TRBV4-3 to TRBJ1-4; 9 bases match TRBD1. The germline CDR1 and CDR2 sequences are LGHNA and YSLEER. Trimming removed 0 bases from V and 0 bases from J; junction bases left unmatched: 11. CDR3 length equals 20 residues. This CDR3 reads CASSQDRGTGSITTNEKLFF. CDR3 in DNA: TGCGCCAGCAGCCAAGACCGAGGGACAGGGTCCATTACAACTAATGAAAAACTGTTTTTT.

The chain employs TRBV7-2 and TRBJ1-2; no definite D call. CDR3 size: 13 residues. Germline loops: CDR1 SGHTA, CDR2 FQGNSA. V gave up 2 bases and J gave up 10 bases, with 14 bases separating them. CDR3 DNA: TGTGCCAGCAGCTTATTTTCAGGACGGGACTACACCTTC. As protein: CASSLFSGRDYTF.

The chain uses TRBV18 and TRBJ2-5; 7 positions agree with TRBD1. Germline V lookup: CDR1 KGHSH, CDR2 LQKENI. There are 14 residues in the CDR3. Trimming took 4 bases from V and 2 from J; bases not matched to a gene: 4. The CDR3 is CASSRGQKQETQYF. In DNA, the CDR3 is TGTGCCAGCTCACGGGGACAGAAACAAGAGACCCAGTACTTC.

This chain links TRBV5-6 with TRBJ2-5; D ambiguous. Trimming left V 0 bases short and J 1 base short, with 13 bases between. CDR1 is SGHDT and CDR2 is YYEEEE in the germline V gene. CDR3 length equals 16 residues. In DNA, the CDR3 is TGTGCCAGCAGCTTGGTAGGAAGACTTACCCAAGAGACCCAGTACTTC. Translated: CASSLVGRLTQETQYF.